This record looks at one T cell receptor beta chain sequence and its context. This sample was included in a study of shared clonotypes between healthy human individuals. Germline trimming cut 0 bases from V and 2 bases from J; bases unmatched to any gene: 5. The CDR3 consists of 15 residues. In germline, CDR1 is SGHRS, CDR2 YFSETQ. TCRdb keeps only in-frame clones here, not all; method: immunoSEQ multiplex PCR. The repertoire has about 960,000 clones, 60% to 85% of them found once; the top ten carry approximately 1.5%. The sequence derives from a man between 18 and 29 years old in good health. The sample comprised memory CD4+ T cells sorted from blood. The subset was: CD45RA-negative fraction. The rearrangement joins TRBV5-1 to TRBJ2-7; TRBD2 matches 7 bases. CDR3 amino acids: CASSLEGGGPYEQYF. In DNA form, the CDR3 reads TGCGCCAGCAGCTTGGAGGGCGGGGGACCCTACGAGCAGTACTTC.